The T cell receptor (beta chain) under discussion was sequenced for a study of blood T cell repertoires in COVID-19. J was trimmed by 0 bases and V by 5 bases; bases with no gene match: 14. The CDR3 loop spans 18 amino acids. Germline-derived CDR1 and CDR2 are SGHTA and FQGNSA. Individuals aged roughly 18 to 95 years were recruited from 24 US areas. This clone was observed a handful of times. Repertoires were generated with immunoSEQ multiplex PCR, while TCRdb's copy carries only in-frame clones and drops some. This sample has some 260,000 clones, with under 90% found just once. The chain is built from TRBV7-2 and TRBJ1-1; TRBD1 matches 8 bases. Sequenced sample: PBMCs or T cells enriched from blood (not recorded which). The sequence came from a man aged 25 to 45 with acute COVID-19. CDR3 protein: CASSVRSGTGRLNTEAFF. CDR3 nucleotides: TGTGCCAGCAGCGTTAGATCCGGGACAGGTCGGTTGAACACTGAAGCTTTCTTT.